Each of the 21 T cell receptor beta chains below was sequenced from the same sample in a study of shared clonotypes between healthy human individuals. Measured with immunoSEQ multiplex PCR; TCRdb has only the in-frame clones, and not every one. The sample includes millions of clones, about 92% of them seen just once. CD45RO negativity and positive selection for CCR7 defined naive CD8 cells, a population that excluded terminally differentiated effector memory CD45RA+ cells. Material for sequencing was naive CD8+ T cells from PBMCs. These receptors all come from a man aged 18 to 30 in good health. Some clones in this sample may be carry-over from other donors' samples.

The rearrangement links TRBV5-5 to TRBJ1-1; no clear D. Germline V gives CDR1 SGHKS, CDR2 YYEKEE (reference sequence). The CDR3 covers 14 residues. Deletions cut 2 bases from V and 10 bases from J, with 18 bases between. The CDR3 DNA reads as TGTGCCAGCAGCTTACCCGATCTTCGGGCAGGAGCTTTCTTT. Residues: CASSLPDLRAGAFF.

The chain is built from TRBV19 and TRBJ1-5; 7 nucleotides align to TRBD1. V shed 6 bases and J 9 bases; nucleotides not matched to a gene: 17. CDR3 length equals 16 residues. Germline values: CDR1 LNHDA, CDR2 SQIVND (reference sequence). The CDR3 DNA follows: TGTGCCAGTAGCAAGGAACCCGGGACAGTGGTACGGCCCCAGCATTTT. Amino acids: CASSKEPGTVVRPQHF.

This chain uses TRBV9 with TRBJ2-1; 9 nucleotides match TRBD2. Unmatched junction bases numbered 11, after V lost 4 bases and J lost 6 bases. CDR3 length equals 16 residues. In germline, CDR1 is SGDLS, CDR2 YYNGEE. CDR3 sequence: CASSPFAGGGSNEQFF. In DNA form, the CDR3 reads TGTGCCAGCAGCCCCTTTGCGGGAGGGGGGTCCAATGAGCAGTTCTTC.

CDR3 sequence: CASSSPALGGGGIYNEQFF. In nucleotides, the CDR3 is TGTGCCAGCAGCTCCCCCGCGCTCGGGGGCGGCGGAATCTACAATGAGCAGTTCTTC. This chain links TRBV7-3 with TRBJ2-1; the D call may be TRBD1 or TRBD2 (6 bases each). Germline lookup yields CDR1 SGHTA and CDR2 FQGTGA. The CDR3 contains 19 residues. V dropped 4 bases and J dropped 3 bases, with 25 bases sitting between them.

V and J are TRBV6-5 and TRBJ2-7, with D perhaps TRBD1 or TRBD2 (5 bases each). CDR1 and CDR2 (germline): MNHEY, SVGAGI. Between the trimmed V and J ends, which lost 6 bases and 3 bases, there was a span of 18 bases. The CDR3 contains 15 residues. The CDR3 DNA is TGTGCCAGCAGCCCTTACCAGGGACCCCACTACGAGCAGTACTTC. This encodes CASSPYQGPHYEQYF.

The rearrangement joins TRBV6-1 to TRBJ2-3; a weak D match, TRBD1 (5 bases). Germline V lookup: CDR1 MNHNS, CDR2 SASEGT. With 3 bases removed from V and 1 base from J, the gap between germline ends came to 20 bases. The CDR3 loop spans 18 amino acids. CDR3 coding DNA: TGTGCCAGCAGTGAGAGTGGGTCCCGACAGAGAGGCACAGATACGCAGTATTTT. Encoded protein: CASSESGSRQRGTDTQYF.

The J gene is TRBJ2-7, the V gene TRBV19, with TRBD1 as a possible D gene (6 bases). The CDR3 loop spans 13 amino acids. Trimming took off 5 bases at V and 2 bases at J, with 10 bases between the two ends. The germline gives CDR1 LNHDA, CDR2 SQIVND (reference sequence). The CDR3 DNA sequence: TGTGCCAGTAGTGAGAGGGGGACCTACGAGCAGTACTTC. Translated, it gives CASSERGTYEQYF.

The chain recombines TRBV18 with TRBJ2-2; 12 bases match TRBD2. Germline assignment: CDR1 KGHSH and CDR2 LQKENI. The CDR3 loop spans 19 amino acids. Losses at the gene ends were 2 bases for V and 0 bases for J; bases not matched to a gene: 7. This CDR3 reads CASSPGASGRATNTGELFF. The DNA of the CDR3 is TGTGCCAGCTCACCAGGGGCTAGCGGGAGGGCGACGAACACCGGGGAGCTGTTTTTT.

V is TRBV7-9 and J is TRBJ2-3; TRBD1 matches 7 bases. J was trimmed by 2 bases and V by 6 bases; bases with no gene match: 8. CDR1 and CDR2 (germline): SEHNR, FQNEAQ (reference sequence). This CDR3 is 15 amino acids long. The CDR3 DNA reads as TGTGCCAGCAGTCGCCCAGGGGGAGCCACAGATACGCAGTATTTT. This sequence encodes CASSRPGGATDTQYF.

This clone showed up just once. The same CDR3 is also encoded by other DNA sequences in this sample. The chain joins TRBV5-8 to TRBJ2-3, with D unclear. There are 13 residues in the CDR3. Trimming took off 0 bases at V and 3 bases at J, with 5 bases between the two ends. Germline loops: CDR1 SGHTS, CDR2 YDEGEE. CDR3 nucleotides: TGTGCCAGCAGCTTGGTCAGTACAGATACGCAGTATTTT. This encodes CASSLVSTDTQYF.

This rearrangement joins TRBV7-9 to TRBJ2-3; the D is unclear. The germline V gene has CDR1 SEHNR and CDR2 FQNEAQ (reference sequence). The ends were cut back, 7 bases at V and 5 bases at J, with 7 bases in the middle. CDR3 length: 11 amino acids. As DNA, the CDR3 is TGTGCCAGCACCCATCAAGATACGCAGTATTTT. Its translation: CASTHQDTQYF.

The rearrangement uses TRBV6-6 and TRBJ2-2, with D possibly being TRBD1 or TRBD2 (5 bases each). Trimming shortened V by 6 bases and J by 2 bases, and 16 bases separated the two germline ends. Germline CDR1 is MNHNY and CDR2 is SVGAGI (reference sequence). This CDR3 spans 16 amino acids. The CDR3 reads CASSPMGEFNTGELFF. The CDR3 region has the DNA TGTGCCAGCAGCCCCATGGGGGAGTTTAACACCGGGGAGCTGTTTTTT.

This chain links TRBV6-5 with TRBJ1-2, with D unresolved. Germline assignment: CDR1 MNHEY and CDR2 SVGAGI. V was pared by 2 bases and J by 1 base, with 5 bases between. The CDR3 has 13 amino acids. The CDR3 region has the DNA TGTGCCAGCAGTTACGGTGTTAACTATGGCTACACCTTC. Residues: CASSYGVNYGYTF.

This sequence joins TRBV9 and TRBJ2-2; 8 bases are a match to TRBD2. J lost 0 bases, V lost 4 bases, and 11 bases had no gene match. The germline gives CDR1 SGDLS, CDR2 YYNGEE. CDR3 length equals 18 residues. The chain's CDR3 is CASSLGWSGGTNTGELFF. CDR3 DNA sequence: TGTGCCAGCAGCCTCGGGTGGAGCGGGGGAACGAACACCGGGGAGCTGTTTTTT.

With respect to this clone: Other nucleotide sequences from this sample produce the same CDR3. Here the CDR3 DNA reads TGTGCCAGCAGCCCCCGGACAGGGAGTAACTATGGCTACACCTTC. Translating it yields CASSPRTGSNYGYTF. V gene TRBV27 combines with J gene TRBJ1-2, with 8 bases identical to TRBD1. The CDR3 runs to 15 residues. V was pared by 6 bases and J by 1 base, with 7 bases of the junction left unmatched. CDR1 and CDR2 (germline): MNHEY, SMNVEV (reference sequence).

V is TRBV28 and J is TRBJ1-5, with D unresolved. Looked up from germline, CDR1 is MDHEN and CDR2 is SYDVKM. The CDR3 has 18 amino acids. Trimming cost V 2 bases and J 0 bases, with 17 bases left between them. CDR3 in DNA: TGTGCCAGCAGTTTAATCTTTGGCTCGGGTAATAGCAATCAGCCCCAGCATTTT. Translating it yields CASSLIFGSGNSNQPQHF.

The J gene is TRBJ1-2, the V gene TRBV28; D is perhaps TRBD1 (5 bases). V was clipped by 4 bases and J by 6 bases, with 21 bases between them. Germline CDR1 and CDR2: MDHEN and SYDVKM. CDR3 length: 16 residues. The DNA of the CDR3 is TGTGCCAGCAGTTCTACCTCTGGGACCGCGATTCATGGCTACACCTTC. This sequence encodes CASSSTSGTAIHGYTF.

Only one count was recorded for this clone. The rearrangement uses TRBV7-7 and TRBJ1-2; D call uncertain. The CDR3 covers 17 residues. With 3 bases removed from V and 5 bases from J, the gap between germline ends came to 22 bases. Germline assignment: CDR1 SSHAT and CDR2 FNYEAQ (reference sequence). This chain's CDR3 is CASSFTGLHCGVYGYTF. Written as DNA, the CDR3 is TGTGCCAGCAGCTTTACCGGGCTTCACTGTGGGGTTTATGGCTACACCTTC.

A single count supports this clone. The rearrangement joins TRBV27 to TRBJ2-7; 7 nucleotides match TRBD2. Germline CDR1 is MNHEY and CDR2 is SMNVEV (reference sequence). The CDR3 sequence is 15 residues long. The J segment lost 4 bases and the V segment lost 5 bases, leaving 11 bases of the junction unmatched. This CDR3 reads CASSPNSSGDYEQYF. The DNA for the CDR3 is TGTGCCAGCAGTCCCAATTCTAGCGGAGATTACGAGCAGTACTTC.

The CDR3 nucleotides are TGTGCCAGCAGCAGTAGAGACAGGGGGGGAACCGGGGAGCTGTTTTTT. It encodes CASSSRDRGGTGELFF. The chain recombines TRBV27 with TRBJ2-2; TRBD1 matches 9 bases. The CDR3 totals 16 residues. CDR1 is MNHEY, CDR2 SMNVEV, per germline (reference sequence). Unmatched junction bases numbered 10, after V lost 6 bases and J lost 5 bases.

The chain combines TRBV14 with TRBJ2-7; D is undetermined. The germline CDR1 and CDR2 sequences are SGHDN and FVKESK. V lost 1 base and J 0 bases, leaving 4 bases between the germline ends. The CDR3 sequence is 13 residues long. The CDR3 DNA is TGTGCCAGCAGCCAAGGGACCTCCTACGAGCAGTACTTC. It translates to CASSQGTSYEQYF. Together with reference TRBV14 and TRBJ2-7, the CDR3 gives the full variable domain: EAGVTQFPSHSVIEKGQTVTLRCDPISGHDNLYWYRRVMGKEIKFLLHFVKESKQDESGMPNNRFLAERTGGTYSTLKVQPAELEDSGVYFCASSQGTSYEQYFGPGTRLTVT.